These 24 T cell receptor beta chains originate from one sample sequenced in a study of shared clonotypes between healthy human individuals. The repertoire was sequenced with immunoSEQ multiplex PCR; TCRdb's copy has only in-frame clones and lacks some. The sample records 1,400,000 or so clones, approximately 98.5% being singletons. The sample taken for sequencing was naive CD4+ T cells sorted from blood. Subset noted: CD45RA+ positively selected. Receptor source: a man younger than 45 in good health.

Of note for this clone: At the DNA level, this CDR3 is encoded by other sequences in the same sample as well. V is TRBV11-2 and J is TRBJ2-2; D not resolved. V was trimmed by 5 bases and J by 0 bases, leaving 4 bases between them. The CDR3 has 13 residues. CDR1 and CDR2 (germline): SGHAT, FQNNGV. CDR3 bases: TGTGCCAGCAGCCCAACGAACACCGGGGAGCTGTTTTTT. Translated: CASSPTNTGELFF. Drawing the rest from reference TRBV11-2 and TRBJ2-2, the complete variable domain is EAGVAQSPRYKIIEKRQSVAFWCNPISGHATLYWYQQILGQGPKLLIQFQNNGVVDDSQLPKDRFSAERLKGVDSTLKIQPAKLEDSAVYLCASSPTNTGELFFGEGSRLTVL.

The chain has TRBV2 and TRBJ2-7; TRBD2 aligns across 14 bases. The CDR3 covers 15 residues. J gave up 4 bases and V 7 bases, and 6 bases lay outside the gene matches. Looked up from germline, CDR1 is SNHLY and CDR2 is FYNNEI. The CDR3 bases are TGTGCCAGCACCGGACTAGCGGGAGGTCTTTACGAGCAGTACTTC. Translating it yields CASTGLAGGLYEQYF. Together with reference TRBV2 and TRBJ2-7, the CDR3 gives the full variable domain: EPEVTQTPSHQVTQMGQEVILRCVPISNHLYFYWYRQILGQKVEFLVSFYNNEISEKSEIFDDQFSVERPDGSNFTLKIRSTKLEDSAMYFCASTGLAGGLYEQYFGPGTRLTVT.

The rearrangement joins TRBV12-5 to TRBJ2-5; D gene ambiguous. Germline CDR1 is LGHNT and CDR2 is FRNRAP. The CDR3 covers 12 residues. V was clipped by 2 bases and J by 6 bases, with 7 bases between them. CDR3 DNA sequence: TGTGCTAGTGGTTTGTCATTAAAGACCCAGTACTTC. Translating gives CASGLSLKTQYF.

The genes are TRBV5-4 and TRBJ2-1, with 7 bases identical to TRBD2. From germline, CDR1 is SGHNT and CDR2 YYREEE (reference sequence). The J segment lost 9 bases and the V segment lost 2 bases, leaving 14 bases of the junction unmatched. The CDR3 consists of 16 residues. The CDR3 protein is CASSLSPREGRSEQFF. DNA for the CDR3: TGTGCCAGCAGCTTATCCCCGAGGGAGGGCCGATCTGAGCAGTTCTTC.

V and J are TRBV29-1 and TRBJ2-7; 9 nucleotides line up with TRBD2. CDR1 and CDR2 from the germline V gene are SQVTM and ANQGSEA. With 3 bases clipped from V and 7 bases from J, the junction kept 7 bases outside the gene matches. This CDR3 spans 13 amino acids. CDR3 sequence: CSVEWLAGREQYF. For the CDR3, the DNA is TGCAGCGTTGAGTGGCTAGCGGGAAGGGAGCAGTACTTC.

The chain carries TRBV5-1 and TRBJ1-1; unclear D gene. Trimming shortened V by 1 base and J by 1 base, and 8 bases separated the two germline ends. Germline CDR1 SGHRS, CDR2 YFSETQ. The CDR3 consists of 14 residues. CDR3 sequence reads: CASSLFSKNTEAFF. The CDR3 nucleotides read TGCGCCAGCAGCTTGTTCAGTAAGAACACTGAAGCTTTCTTT.

This chain connects TRBV7-9 to TRBJ2-7, with D possibly being TRBD1 (6 bases). Germline V gene lookup returns CDR1 SEHNR and CDR2 FQNEAQ (reference sequence). V dropped 5 bases and J dropped 5 bases, with 25 bases sitting between them. The CDR3 sequence is 17 residues long. The DNA of the CDR3 is TGTGCCAGCAGCGCCTATCAGGGGAACGGAGTTCGGGACGAGCAGTACTTC. Translated, it gives CASSAYQGNGVRDEQYF.

CDR3 loop: CASSGSRTGELFF. The CDR3 nucleotides are TGTGCCAGCAGTGGGTCACGGACCGGGGAGCTGTTTTTT. The chain uses TRBV27 and TRBJ2-2; unclear D gene. Germline V CDR1 and CDR2: MNHEY, SMNVEV (reference sequence). The V and J ends lost 5 bases and 5 bases respectively, with 9 bases between them. The CDR3 has 13 residues.

On this clone itself: This sample also contains other DNA sequences that code for the same CDR3. The chain is built from TRBV5-1 and TRBJ2-2; D perhaps matches TRBD1 (5 bases). Germline V CDR1 and CDR2: SGHRS, YFSETQ. This CDR3 comprises 14 residues. The V gene lost 2 bases and the J gene lost 1 base, with 6 bases spanning the gap. CDR3 DNA: TGCGCCAGCAGCTTTACAGGGAACACCGGGGAGCTGTTTTTT. Its translation: CASSFTGNTGELFF.

The chain has TRBV4-2 and TRBJ2-3; D call uncertain. The germline V gene encodes CDR1 LGHNA and CDR2 YNFKEQ. With 1 base removed from V and 2 bases from J, the gap between germline ends came to 7 bases. The length of the CDR3 is 14 residues. The CDR3 nucleotides read TGTGCCAGCAGCCAAGCTAGGGCCACAGATACGCAGTATTTT. This translates into CASSQARATDTQYF.

V and J are TRBV21-1 and TRBJ2-7; TRBD2 is taken as the D call from the table, unchecked against the DNA. TRBV21-1 is a pseudogene locus. The CDR3 runs 18 residues. The CDR3 protein is CASGCTYFSSCRCYEQYF. The CDR3 region has the DNA TGTGCCAGCGGGTGTACGTACTTCTCTAGCTGTAGATGCTACGAGCAGTACTTC.

This clone was observed once. Other DNA sequences within the sample encode an identical CDR3. The chain has TRBV5-1 and TRBJ1-1; the D gene is possibly TRBD1 (6 bases). Germline CDR1 SGHRS, CDR2 YFSETQ. This CDR3 has 14 amino acids. V was shortened by 3 bases and J by 2 bases, with 11 bases between the two germline ends. CDR3 in amino acids: CASSSDRPNTEAFF. Written as DNA, the CDR3 is TGCGCCAGCAGCTCCGACAGGCCCAACACTGAAGCTTTCTTT.

The chain's CDR3 is CASSYGTIEQFF. The DNA of the CDR3 is TGTGCCAGCAGCTACGGGACAATCGAGCAGTTCTTC. The chain is built from TRBV5-4 and TRBJ2-1, with D perhaps TRBD1 (6 bases). The CDR3 is 12 amino acids. Trimming removed 3 bases at V and 10 bases at J, with 11 bases between. Germline V gives CDR1 SGHNT, CDR2 YYREEE (reference sequence).

The CDR3 coding sequence is TGTGCCAGCAGTTTGACCCCAGGGGGCAATGAGCAGTTCTTC. It encodes CASSLTPGGNEQFF. The rearrangement uses TRBV28 and TRBJ2-1, with 7 bases that match TRBD1. The length of the CDR3 is 14 residues. The junction had 5 bases not matched to a gene; V was cut back by 3 bases and J by 6 bases. Germline assignment: CDR1 MDHEN and CDR2 SYDVKM.

The chain has TRBV10-3 and TRBJ2-3; the D gene could be TRBD1 or TRBD2 (5 bases each). The CDR3 spans 15 residues. V lost 5 bases, J lost 2 bases, and 14 bases lay in between. Germline V gene sequence: CDR1 ENHRY, CDR2 SYGVKD. CDR3 nucleotides: TGTGCCATCAGTTCCCGAGGGGTAGCCACAGATACGCAGTATTTT. It specifies CAISSRGVATDTQYF.

Only one count was recorded for this clone. CDR3 coding DNA: TGTGCCAGCAGTCTCAACTCCTACAATGAGCAGTTCTTC. It codes for CASSLNSYNEQFF. This chain uses TRBV28 with TRBJ2-1; D gene unclear. This CDR3 region has 13 residues. V was clipped by 5 bases and J by 0 bases, with 5 bases between them. The germline V gene encodes CDR1 MDHEN and CDR2 SYDVKM. The full variable domain, rest sourced from reference TRBV28 and TRBJ2-1, is DVKVTQSSRYLVKRTGEKVFLECVQDMDHENMFWYRQDPGLGLRLIYFSYDVKMKEKGDIPEGYSVSREKKERFSLILESASTNQTSMYLCASSLNSYNEQFFGPGTRLTVL.

This rearrangement joins TRBV30 to TRBJ1-5; no reliable D call. Per the germline V gene, CDR1 is GTSNPN and CDR2 is SVGIG (reference sequence). This CDR3 spans 14 amino acids. The V gene lost 1 base and the J gene lost 2 bases, with 9 bases spanning the gap. The CDR3 region has the DNA TGTGCCTGGAGTGGGGCAGCCGGCAATCAGCCCCAGCATTTT. It translates to CAWSGAAGNQPQHF.

Turning to this clone: Other nucleotide sequences in the sample specify the same CDR3. The chain employs TRBV2 and TRBJ2-5, with TRBD2 identical over 7 bases. CDR1 and CDR2 from the germline V gene are SNHLY and FYNNEI. The V gene end was trimmed by 6 bases and the J gene end by 5 bases; junction bases not matched to a gene: 6. The CDR3 is made up of 13 amino acids. The CDR3 here is CASRRENVETQYF. The CDR3, as DNA: TGTGCCAGCAGGCGGGAGAACGTTGAGACCCAGTACTTC. Looking up the rest from reference TRBV2 and TRBJ2-5 gives the full variable domain: EPEVTQTPSHQVTQMGQEVILRCVPISNHLYFYWYRQILGQKVEFLVSFYNNEISEKSEIFDDQFSVERPDGSNFTLKIRSTKLEDSAMYFCASRRENVETQYFGPGTRLLVL.

The chain carries TRBV4-2 and TRBJ1-2, with no clear D. V was trimmed by 1 base and J by 6 bases, leaving 6 bases between them. Germline V gene lookup returns CDR1 LGHNA and CDR2 YNFKEQ. The CDR3 sequence is 12 residues long. The CDR3: CASSQVRDGYTF. CDR3 nucleotides: TGTGCCAGCAGCCAAGTGAGAGATGGCTACACCTTC.

This sequence joins TRBV6-1 and TRBJ2-2, with TRBD2 matching 9 bases. The CDR3 extends over 14 amino acids. The ends lost 11 bases at V and 7 bases at J; junction bases unmatched: 11. The V gene's germline CDR1 is MNHNS and CDR2 SASEGT. The CDR3 region is CAGTRAGGVGELFF. The CDR3, as DNA: TGTGCCGGCACCAGGGCGGGAGGGGTCGGGGAGCTGTTTTTT.

The rearrangement uses TRBV27 and TRBJ2-1; weak D call: TRBD2 (7 bases). Trimming left V 5 bases short and J 0 bases short, with 17 bases between. The CDR3 runs to 17 residues. Germline assignment: CDR1 MNHEY and CDR2 SMNVEV (reference sequence). The CDR3 protein is CASSGGGLANSYNEQFF. The CDR3 region has the DNA TGTGCCAGCAGTGGGGGGGGGCTAGCGAACTCCTACAATGAGCAGTTCTTC.

The gene calls are TRBV2 and TRBJ1-5; no clear D. CDR1 SNHLY and CDR2 FYNNEI come from the germline V gene. V gave up 3 bases and J gave up 2 bases, with 20 bases separating them. The CDR3 runs to 18 residues. The CDR3 loop reads CASSEGGSFVQGNQPQHF. In DNA, the CDR3 is TGTGCCAGCAGTGAGGGTGGTTCGTTTGTCCAGGGCAATCAGCCCCAGCATTTT.

The V gene is TRBV30, the J gene TRBJ1-1; D gene uncertain. Germline V gene sequence: CDR1 GTSNPN, CDR2 SVGIG (reference sequence). Trimming took 1 base from V and 8 from J, leaving 8 bases between them. The length of the CDR3 is 11 residues. The CDR3 DNA reads as TGTGCCTGGAGTGACGGAAGGGAAGCTTTCTTT. Its protein is CAWSDGREAFF.

The chain joins TRBV5-1 to TRBJ1-5; D gene unclear. The CDR3 consists of 13 residues. Looked up from germline, CDR1 is SGHRS and CDR2 is YFSETQ. Trimming left V 5 bases short and J 5 bases short, with 11 bases between. In nucleotides, the CDR3 is TGCGCCAGCAGTATTACGGTAGATCAGCCCCAGCATTTT. Protein sequence: CASSITVDQPQHF.